The subject of this entry is one T cell receptor (beta chain). TCRdb reprocessed the 5' RACE reads and keeps a single row for each CDR3 protein, giving no DNA. The repertoire table contains 200,000 to 300,000 distinct CDR3 sequences. The entry originates in a study of T cells expressing NK-cell markers. Study background: Seven HCMV-seropositive donors and one seronegative donor made up the eight sequenced donors.

The germline V gene encodes CDR1 KGHSH and CDR2 LQKENI. The CDR3 sequence is 13 residues long. The V and J genes are TRBV18 and TRBJ1-1; TCRdb calls TRBD1, which cannot be checked without DNA. Sequencing used blood T cells: a sorted CD56 or NKG2C T cell subset, CD4+ or CD8+ T cells, or bulk PBMC T cells (not recorded which). This TCR was recovered from a woman between 18 and 75 years old in good health. CDR3 amino acids: CASSPLQGTEAFF.